This T cell receptor beta chain was captured by sequencing in a study of T cell clonotyping in hematopoietic cell transplantation (dated by TCRdb to the early 2020s). Background on the whole study: The study collected roughly 150 blood samples from 35 consecutive transplant recipients and their related donors. Recruitment of patients was conducted between late 2015 and January 2017, and follow-up was continued until late 2020 or death.

In the case of this clone: It lacks a known antigen. No qualities accompany the bases; no much larger clone lies one base away.

Blood samples for TCR beta sequencing were given by related transplant donors. Using Nuclei Lysis Solution, genomic DNA was extracted from unfractionated peripheral blood mononuclear cells that were either fresh or cryopreserved. With the immunoSEQ assay, which is a bias-controlled multiplex PCR relying on V- and J-specific primers, TCR beta CDR3 regions were amplified from genomic DNA. A second PCR step added a proprietary barcode and Illumina adapter sequences to the CDR3 amplicons. An Illumina MiSeq instrument was used to sequence the CDR3 libraries. The study's processing was this. immunoSEQ Analyzer 3.0 was used for export and quality control, with R Bioconductor and Immunarch used for downstream analyses. Only productive rearrangements in the normalized downsampled data set went into calculating the repertoire metrics. In the normalized cohort, clonotypes with more than 5 templates were defined as pathologically expanded. Repertoire diversity was measured with the Inverse Simpson Index. To capture all clonotypes, the CMV-specificity analyses were run on the non-normalized data set. TCRdb's version of the immuneACCESS table is confined to in-frame rearrangements and falls short of the full clone set. An unresolved V gene accounts for under half of the shortfall where checked; the remainder is of unknown origin. For V, J and clone size, that table is used; D and trimming come from the DNA. The sample table shows 70,000 or so clones, and roughly 93% are seen once. The leading ten clones occupy roughly 1.7% of the sample.

The CDR3 has 13 amino acids, counting the end cysteine and phenylalanine. The sequence is cut down to CDR3 DNA, 39 bases in frame from base 1. The V end loses 0 bases and the J end loses 5 bases, and a stretch of 8 bases separates them. The germline V gene encodes CDR1 SGDLS and CDR2 YYNGEE. What the study reported, not specific to this receptor: Just a small fraction of recipient repertoires overlapped with donor repertoires, and more than 95% appeared de novo at the given depth. After transplant, TCR diversity in recipients dropped, and pathologically expanded clonotypes increased progressively from day 30 to day 180. Sample size was limited, and cells were not sorted, so CD4 and CD8 repertoire contributions could not be separated. Inverse Simpson Index values from donors and from recipients before transplant predicted broader TCR repertoire diversity after transplant.

The rearrangement joined TRBV9 to TRBJ2-5, with no reliable assignment of the D segment. The specimen sequenced was peripheral blood mononuclear cells. This TCR was recovered from a man aged 50 to 60 in good health. Some clones in this sample may be carry-over from other donors' samples. The DNA is TGTGCCAGCAGCGTAGAAGACTGGGAGACCCAGTACTTC. Translated, this is CASSVEDWETQYF.